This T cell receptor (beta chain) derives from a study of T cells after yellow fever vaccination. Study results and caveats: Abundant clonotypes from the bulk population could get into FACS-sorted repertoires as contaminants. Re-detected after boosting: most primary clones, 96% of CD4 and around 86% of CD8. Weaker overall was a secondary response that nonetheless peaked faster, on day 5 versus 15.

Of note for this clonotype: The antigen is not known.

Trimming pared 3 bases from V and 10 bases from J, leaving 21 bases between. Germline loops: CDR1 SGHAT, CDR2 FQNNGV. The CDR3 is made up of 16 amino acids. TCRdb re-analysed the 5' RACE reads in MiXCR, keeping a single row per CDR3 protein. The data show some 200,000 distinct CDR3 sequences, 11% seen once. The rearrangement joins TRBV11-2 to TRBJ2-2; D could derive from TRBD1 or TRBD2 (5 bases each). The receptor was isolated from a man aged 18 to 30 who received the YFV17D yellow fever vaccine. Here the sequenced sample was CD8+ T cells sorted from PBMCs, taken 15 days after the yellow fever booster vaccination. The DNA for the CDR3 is TGTGCCAGCAGCTTCGGAGGTTCAGGGCCGACGGAGGAGCTGTTTTTT. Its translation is CASSFGGSGPTEELFF.